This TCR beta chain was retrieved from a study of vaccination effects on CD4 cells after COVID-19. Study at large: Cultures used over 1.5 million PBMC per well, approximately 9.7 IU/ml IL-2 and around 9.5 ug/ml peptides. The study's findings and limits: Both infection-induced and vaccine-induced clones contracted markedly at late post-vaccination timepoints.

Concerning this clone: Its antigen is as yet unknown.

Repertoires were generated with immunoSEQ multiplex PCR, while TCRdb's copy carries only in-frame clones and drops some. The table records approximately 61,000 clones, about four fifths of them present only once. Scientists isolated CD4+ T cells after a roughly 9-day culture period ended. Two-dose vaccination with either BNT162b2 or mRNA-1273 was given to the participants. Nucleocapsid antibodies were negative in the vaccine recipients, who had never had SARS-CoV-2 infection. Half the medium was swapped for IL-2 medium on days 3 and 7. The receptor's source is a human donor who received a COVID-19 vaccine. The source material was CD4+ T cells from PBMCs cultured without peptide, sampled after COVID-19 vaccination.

The CDR3 nucleotides are TGTGCCTGGAGTCCCGAACTTTCAGGGGTCTATGGCTACACCTTC. Encoded protein: CAWSPELSGVYGYTF. The V call is TRBV30, the J call TRBJ1-2; TRBD1 might be the D (6 bases). This CDR3 is built from 15 residues. The ends were cut back, 2 bases at V and 4 bases at J, with 17 bases in the middle. Germline-derived CDR1 and CDR2 are GTSNPN and SVGIG (reference sequence).